Sequencing of this T cell receptor (beta chain) was carried out in a study of T-cell reconstitution after alpha-beta-depleted transplantation in children. Researchers prepared the TCRbeta library using unique molecular identifiers, the study reports. MiXCR was run by TCRdb on the PCR reads, yielding one entry per CDR3 protein. The repertoire holds under 350,000 distinct CDR3 sequences, with 9.9% as singletons. Trimming removed 1 base from V and 2 bases from J; junction bases left unmatched: 2. This CDR3 region has 13 residues. Germline-derived CDR1 and CDR2 are DFQATT and SNEGSKA (reference sequence).

This sequence originates from a human donor who donated a stem cell graft to a child with SCID. The chain uses TRBV20-1 and TRBJ2-7; 7 bases agree with TRBD1. Sample: PBMCs from the stem cell graft donor, taken from the stem cell graft. CDR3 sequence: CSARAGQAYEQYF. The CDR3 DNA is TGCAGTGCTAGAGCAGGACAGGCCTACGAGCAGTACTTC.